Following are 21 T cell receptor beta chains from one sample sequenced in a study of response to subunit inactivated influenza vaccine. TCRdb processed the RT-PCR reads anew with MiXCR; each CDR3 protein has one entry. Among 450,000 to 600,000 distinct CDR3 sequences listed, 7.5% to 8.5% were seen once. Sequencing was performed on PBMCs from blood, taken about 23 months after vaccination. These TCRs come from a man between 50 and 70 years old who received an inactivated influenza vaccine.

The rearrangement joins TRBV11-2 to TRBJ1-2; unclear D gene. This CDR3 has 13 residues. V lost 6 bases and J lost 3, with 11 bases in between. CDR1 and CDR2 from the germline V gene are SGHAT and FQNNGV. The CDR3 region is CASSPGVDYGYTF. In nucleotides, the CDR3 is TGTGCCAGCAGTCCCGGTGTCGACTATGGCTACACCTTC. The variable domain in full, with the rest retrieved from reference TRBV11-2 and TRBJ1-2, is EAGVAQSPRYKIIEKRQSVAFWCNPISGHATLYWYQQILGQGPKLLIQFQNNGVVDDSQLPKDRFSAERLKGVDSTLKIQPAKLEDSAVYLCASSPGVDYGYTFGSGTRLTVV.

The CDR3 reads CASSLIRGLNEQYF. CDR3 nucleotide sequence: TGCGCCAGCAGCTTGATCAGGGGATTAAACGAGCAGTACTTC. This chain uses TRBV5-1 with TRBJ2-7; D may be TRBD1 (6 bases). The CDR3 contains 14 residues. CDR1 SGHRS and CDR2 YFSETQ come from the germline V gene. Trimming stripped 1 base from V and 5 bases from J, with 13 bases between.

This clonotype appeared a few times. The chain combines TRBV7-9 with TRBJ1-6; D gene uncertain. The germline V gene encodes CDR1 SEHNR and CDR2 FQNEAQ (reference sequence). V lost 3 bases and J 4 bases, leaving 10 bases between the germline ends. There are 15 residues in the CDR3. CDR3 in amino acids: CASSFSRGYNSPLHF. As DNA, the CDR3 is TGTGCCAGCAGCTTCTCTCGGGGTTATAATTCACCCCTCCACTTT.

J is TRBJ2-3 and V is TRBV20-1; 9 bases line up with TRBD2. The CDR3 contains 16 residues. V shed 0 bases, J shed 3 bases, and the junction held 7 bases outside the gene matches. In germline, CDR1 is DFQATT, CDR2 SNEGSKA (reference sequence). The CDR3 protein is CSARDWASGTTDTQYF. The CDR3 DNA follows: TGCAGTGCTAGAGATTGGGCTAGCGGGACGACAGATACGCAGTATTTT.

This clonotype was counted between two and nine times. This chain uses TRBV11-1 with TRBJ2-1; TRBD1 is a possible D gene (6 bases). CDR1 and CDR2 from the germline V gene are SGHAT and FQDESV (reference sequence). This CDR3 contains 16 residues. V was pared by 1 base and J by 6 bases, with 16 bases between. CDR3 in DNA: TGTGCCAGCAGCTTAGGAGACAGGTGGTTCGGCAATGAGCAGTTCTTC. This codes for CASSLGDRWFGNEQFF.

This clonotype appeared a few times. This sequence joins TRBV5-1 and TRBJ2-5, with 7 positions matching TRBD2. This CDR3 region has 15 residues. Germline values: CDR1 SGHRS, CDR2 YFSETQ. V was clipped by 4 bases and J by 5 bases; unmatched bases: 11. The CDR3 DNA is TGCGCCAGCAGCGAACGACTAGCCGGATTGGAGACCCAGTACTTC. Its protein is CASSERLAGLETQYF.

This chain links TRBV7-2 with TRBJ1-1; 7 bases fit TRBD1. The ends lost 2 bases at V and 4 bases at J; junction bases unmatched: 4. The CDR3 is 14 amino acids. CDR1 SGHTA and CDR2 FQGNSA come from the germline V gene. The CDR3 spells CASSLQGGGTEAFF. The CDR3 region has the DNA TGTGCCAGCAGCTTACAGGGGGGTGGCACTGAAGCTTTCTTT.

A few counts support this clonotype. The chain has TRBV19 and TRBJ1-2; D may be TRBD1 (5 bases). Germline CDR1 is LNHDA and CDR2 is SQIVND (reference sequence). Trimming left V 6 bases short and J 4 bases short, with 15 bases between. The CDR3 is 14 residues long. The CDR3 reads CASRPRGDGYGYTF. The CDR3, as DNA: TGTGCCAGTAGGCCACGAGGGGATGGCTATGGCTACACCTTC.

This clonotype was observed a few times. V gene TRBV19 combines with J gene TRBJ2-6, with 9 bases fitting TRBD1. Germline trimming cut 10 bases from V and 12 bases from J; bases unmatched to any gene: 19. Germline lookup yields CDR1 LNHDA and CDR2 SQIVND (reference sequence). There are 16 residues in the CDR3. The CDR3 protein is CATTGTGLVSEPVLTF. DNA for the CDR3: TGTGCCACAACCGGGACAGGGCTTGTTTCCGAGCCCGTCCTGACTTTC.

This clonotype occurred many times. The chain links TRBV20-1 to TRBJ2-7, with D possibly being TRBD2 (7 bases). Trimming pared 3 bases from V and 3 bases from J, leaving 15 bases between. This CDR3 contains 14 residues. Germline CDR1 is DFQATT and CDR2 is SNEGSKA (reference sequence). This CDR3 reads CSARERGEGYEQYF. CDR3 DNA: TGCAGTGCTAGGGAAAGGGGGGAGGGCTACGAGCAGTACTTC.

This clonotype was observed many times. This sequence joins TRBV20-1 and TRBJ1-1; 7 bases fit TRBD1. Trimming removed 0 bases from V and 1 base from J; junction bases left unmatched: 5. Looked up from germline, CDR1 is DFQATT and CDR2 is SNEGSKA (reference sequence). The CDR3 has 15 amino acids. Here the CDR3 reads CSARDTQGGNTEAFF. CDR3 sequence (DNA): TGCAGTGCTAGAGATACTCAGGGGGGGAACACTGAAGCTTTCTTT.

This clonotype appeared many times. The J gene is TRBJ2-1, the V gene TRBV7-2; 9 bases line up with TRBD2. The V segment lost 1 base and the J segment 6 bases; nucleotides outside the gene matches: 7. This CDR3 is built from 16 residues. Germline assignment: CDR1 SGHTA and CDR2 FQGNSA. The CDR3 here is CASSLVASGAANEQFF. CDR3 DNA sequence: TGTGCCAGCAGCTTAGTTGCTAGCGGGGCGGCCAATGAGCAGTTCTTC.

This clonotype showed up just a few times. This rearrangement joins TRBV11-2 to TRBJ1-1; D might be TRBD1 (5 bases). The V and J ends lost 3 bases and 4 bases respectively, with 15 bases between them. CDR1 is SGHAT, CDR2 FQNNGV, per germline. This CDR3 is 15 amino acids long. In DNA, the CDR3 is TGTGCCAGCAGCTTCACCGTTAGGGGTGGCACTGAAGCTTTCTTT. It specifies CASSFTVRGGTEAFF.

This clonotype came up a few times. This rearrangement joins TRBV10-3 to TRBJ2-3, with 11 nucleotides matching TRBD2. Looked up from germline, CDR1 is ENHRY and CDR2 is SYGVKD. The J segment lost 7 bases and the V segment lost 5 bases, leaving 5 bases of the junction unmatched. This CDR3 contains 14 residues. The CDR3 nucleotides are TGTGCCATCAGTACTAGCGGGGGTACCAATACGCAGTATTTT. This sequence encodes CAISTSGGTNTQYF.

This clonotype was seen at least ten times. This chain connects TRBV28 to TRBJ2-1; unclear D gene. Germline loops: CDR1 MDHEN, CDR2 SYDVKM. The CDR3 has 13 amino acids. V lost 8 bases to trimming and J lost 0 bases, with 8 bases between them. The CDR3 reads CASGPSSYNEQFF. In nucleotides, the CDR3 is TGTGCCAGCGGACCGAGCTCCTACAATGAGCAGTTCTTC. Complete variable domain (other parts from reference TRBV28 and TRBJ2-1): DVKVTQSSRYLVKRTGEKVFLECVQDMDHENMFWYRQDPGLGLRLIYFSYDVKMKEKGDIPEGYSVSREKKERFSLILESASTNQTSMYLCASGPSSYNEQFFGPGTRLTVL.

The V gene is TRBV4-3, the J gene TRBJ1-2; D may be TRBD1 (5 bases). The CDR3 runs to 16 residues. V was shortened by 4 bases and J by 10 bases, with 25 bases between the two germline ends. Germline CDR1 LGHNA, CDR2 YSLEER. CDR3 sequence reads: CASSPTGTNFPRVYTF. CDR3 DNA sequence: TGCGCCAGCAGCCCGACCGGGACGAATTTCCCGCGGGTCTACACCTTC.

The chain recombines TRBV20-1 with TRBJ2-7; D perhaps matches TRBD2 (6 bases). V was clipped by 7 bases and J by 4 bases, with 8 bases between them. Germline assignment: CDR1 DFQATT and CDR2 SNEGSKA (reference sequence). CDR3 length equals 10 residues. The CDR3 protein is CSGLEYEQYF. CDR3 DNA: TGCAGTGGACTAGAGTACGAGCAGTACTTC.

The genes are TRBV11-2 and TRBJ2-7; 10 bases match TRBD1. The CDR3 is 15 amino acids. With V trimmed by 5 bases and J by 7 bases, 11 bases remained unmatched. The germline gives CDR1 SGHAT, CDR2 FQNNGV. This CDR3 is CASSEGTGAHGEQYF. As DNA, the CDR3 is TGTGCCAGCAGCGAAGGGACAGGGGCCCACGGGGAGCAGTACTTC.

This clonotype came up a few times. The rearrangement uses TRBV19 and TRBJ1-2; 9 bases map to TRBD1. Germline lookup yields CDR1 LNHDA and CDR2 SQIVND (reference sequence). This CDR3 is 13 amino acids long. J gave up 2 bases and V 8 bases, and 3 bases lay outside the gene matches. DNA of the CDR3: TGTGCCAGTGGTGGACAGGGGAACTATGGCTACACCTTC. Its protein product is CASGGQGNYGYTF.

There are many counts of this clonotype. This chain connects TRBV18 to TRBJ2-7; D is unclear. The CDR3 contains 11 residues. Germline V CDR1 and CDR2: KGHSH, LQKENI. V lost 6 bases and J 7 bases, leaving 10 bases between the germline ends. CDR3 DNA sequence: TGTGCCAGCTCCCGGACGCGGGAGCAGTACTTC. The encoded protein is CASSRTREQYF.

This clonotype was detected ten times or more. The V and J genes are TRBV29-1 and TRBJ1-1, with 10 positions matching TRBD1. The CDR3 spans 12 residues. CDR1 and CDR2 from the germline V gene are SQVTM and ANQGSEA. The trim removed 6 bases at V and 4 bases at J, leaving 2 bases unmatched. CDR3 loop: CSVRTGGTEAFF. The CDR3 bases are TGCAGCGTAAGGACAGGGGGCACTGAAGCTTTCTTT.